Listed below are T cell receptor beta chains from one sample, sequenced in a study of blood T cell repertoires in COVID-19. Libraries were prepared by immunoSEQ multiplex PCR; TCRdb keeps only in-frame clonotypes and omits some of them. Of almost 20,000 clones listed, 70% to 90% are singletons. Sequenced sample: peripheral blood. These TCRs come from a human donor with active COVID-19. The donor label of this sample is uncertain. The CDR3 runs from the conserved cysteine through the conserved F or W. Fields, in order: J gene, D gene, clone size, V gene, CDR3 DNA, CDR3 protein. D genes are given only for firm matches. Size tells how often a clone was seen (once, few, many) or the class of an expanded clone, and some rows leave it out.

J: TRBJ1-6; D: NA; size: NA; V: TRBV2; DNA: TGTGCCAGCCAGGGCGCGGGGGATAATTCACCCCTCCACTTT; CDR3: CASQGAGDNSPLHF
J: TRBJ2-2; D: TRBD1; size: NA; V: TRBV7-2; DNA: TGTGCCAGCAGTAAACAGGGGAGTGGAACCGGGGAGCTGTTTTTT; CDR3: CASSKQGSGTGELFF
J: TRBJ2-7; D: TRBD2; size: NA; V: TRBV7-9; DNA: TGTGCCAGCAGCACCGGAGAATGGGGCGGGAGAGGTGGGGACGAGCAGTACTTC; CDR3: CASSTGEWGGRGGDEQYF
J: TRBJ1-3; D: TRBD1; size: NA; V: TRBV6-2/TRBV6-3; DNA: TGTGCCAGCAGTTACTCGACCGGGACAGGGGGCCCGCTCTCTGGAAACACCATATATTTT; CDR3: CASSYSTGTGGPLSGNTIYF
J: TRBJ2-3; D: TRBD2; size: once; V: TRBV27; DNA: TGTGCCAGCAGAGCTTTTAGCGGGAACACAGATACGCAGTATTTT; CDR3: CASRAFSGNTDTQYF
J: TRBJ2-1; D: TRBD2; size: NA; V: TRBV7-3; DNA: TGTGCCAGCAGCTCAAATCGACTAGCGGGGAACTCTCATGAGCAGTTCTTC; CDR3: CASSSNRLAGNSHEQFF
J: TRBJ2-7; D: TRBD2; size: NA; V: TRBV7-9; DNA: TGTGCCAGCAGCCTACCGGGACTAGTCCACGAGCAGTACTTC; CDR3: CASSLPGLVHEQYF
J: TRBJ2-7; D: NA; size: NA; V: TRBV30; DNA: TGTGCCTGGATGAGAGGATACGAGCAGTACTTC; CDR3: CAWMRGYEQYF
J: TRBJ2-7; D: TRBD2; size: NA; V: TRBV5-1; DNA: TGCGCCAGCAGCTTGGAACTAGCGGGAGGGCCGGGGTACGAGCAGTACTTC; CDR3: CASSLELAGGPGYEQYF
J: TRBJ2-2; D: TRBD1; size: NA; V: TRBV11-3; DNA: TGTGCCAGCAGCGGACAGGGCGGGGAGCTGTTTTTT; CDR3: CASSGQGGELFF
J: TRBJ2-3; D: NA; size: NA; V: TRBV29-1; DNA: TGCAGCGCCGGGTTCACAGATACGCAGTATTTT; CDR3: CSAGFTDTQYF
J: TRBJ2-5; D: TRBD2; size: few; V: TRBV10-3; DNA: TGTGCCATCAGTGACCCCGGACTAGCGGGGGTAGAGACCCAGTACTTC; CDR3: CAISDPGLAGVETQYF
J: TRBJ1-6; D: NA; size: NA; V: TRBV4-1; DNA: TGCGCCAGCAGCCAAGATCGACAGCCGTATAATTCACCCCTCCACTTT; CDR3: CASSQDRQPYNSPLHF
J: TRBJ2-2; D: TRBD1; size: NA; V: TRBV14; DNA: TGTGCCAGCAGGACCACCCAGGGGGCCGTCGGGGAGCTGTTTTTT; CDR3: CASRTTQGAVGELFF
J: TRBJ2-2; D: NA; size: NA; V: TRBV2; DNA: TGTGCCAGCACCGGTATCCCCCGTGGCACCGGGGAGCTGTTTTTT; CDR3: CASTGIPRGTGELFF
J: TRBJ2-1; D: NA; size: NA; V: TRBV18; DNA: TGTGCCAGCTCACCTGCAAGCTCGGGGGAGGCTCGGTTCTTC; CDR3: CASSPASSGEARFF
J: TRBJ1-2; D: NA; size: NA; V: TRBV19; DNA: TGTGCCAGTAGTATTGGGCAGGGTGGCTATGGCTACACCTTC; CDR3: CASSIGQGGYGYTF
J: TRBJ2-3; D: TRBD1; size: NA; V: TRBV30; DNA: TGTGCCTGGGACAGGGGGCTAACAGATACGCAGTATTTT; CDR3: CAWDRGLTDTQYF
J: TRBJ2-6; D: TRBD1; size: NA; V: TRBV18; DNA: TGTGCCAGCTCACCAGAGTTAACAGGGGGCCTGCTAGTCTCTGGGGCCAACGTCCTGACTTTC; CDR3: CASSPELTGGLLVSGANVLTF
J: TRBJ2-7; D: TRBD1; size: NA; V: TRBV18; DNA: TGTGCCAGCTCACCACCGTCACAGGGGGCCCGTGTCTACGAGCAGTACTTC; CDR3: CASSPPSQGARVYEQYF
J: TRBJ2-2; D: NA; size: NA; V: TRBV21-1; DNA: TGTGCCAGCAGCATAATAGGACTAGCTGACCGTGGCGGGGAGCTGTTTTTT; CDR3: CASSIIGLADRGGELFF
J: TRBJ2-2; D: TRBD2; size: NA; V: TRBV5-1; DNA: TGCGCCAGCAGCTCCGCCGGGGGGATGAACACCGGGGAGCTGTTTTTT; CDR3: CASSSAGGMNTGELFF
J: TRBJ2-7; D: NA; size: NA; V: TRBV27; DNA: TGTGCCAGCAGTCCGGGACTGTCCTACGAGCAGTACTTC; CDR3: CASSPGLSYEQYF
J: TRBJ2-1; D: NA; size: NA; V: TRBV18; DNA: TGTGCCAGCTCCCCATCCCGGGCGGGATGGGGGAATGAGCAGTTCTTC; CDR3: CASSPSRAGWGNEQFF
J: TRBJ2-1; D: TRBD2; size: few; V: TRBV7-3; DNA: TGTGCCAGCAGCTCTAGCGGGGGCTCCTACAATGAGCAGTTCTTC; CDR3: CASSSSGGSYNEQFF
J: TRBJ2-1; D: NA; size: NA; V: TRBV12-5; DNA: TGTGCTAGTTCTTGGGTGGCAGGTGAGCAGTTCTTC; CDR3: CASSWVAGEQFF
J: TRBJ2-7; D: TRBD1; size: NA; V: TRBV29-1; DNA: TGCAGCGTTAACAGGGGGGTCTACGAGCAGTACTTC; CDR3: CSVNRGVYEQYF
J: TRBJ1-6; D: TRBD1; size: NA; V: TRBV28; DNA: TGTGCCAGCAGTTTAGCGGGGACAGGGCTCTATAATTCACCCCTCCACTTT; CDR3: CASSLAGTGLYNSPLHF
J: TRBJ2-2; D: TRBD2; size: NA; V: TRBV4-1; DNA: TGCGCCAGCAGCCCGGGACTGGGCGGGGGGGCCGACACCGGGGAGCTGTTTTTT; CDR3: CASSPGLGGGADTGELFF
J: TRBJ2-7; D: NA; size: NA; V: TRBV30; DNA: TGTGCCTGGAGTGTACCCCCCACAGGGATAAAAAACTACGAGCAGTACTTC; CDR3: CAWSVPPTGIKNYEQYF
J: TRBJ2-2; D: NA; size: NA; V: TRBV2; DNA: TGTGCCAGCAGTGTAGACTACAACACCGGGGAGCTGTTTTTT; CDR3: CASSVDYNTGELFF
J: TRBJ2-2; D: TRBD1; size: NA; V: TRBV6-5; DNA: TGTGCCAGCGGGACAGGGAGGGGCGGGGAGCTGTTTTTT; CDR3: CASGTGRGGELFF
J: TRBJ1-4; D: NA; size: NA; V: TRBV28; DNA: TGTGCCAGCACAACAGTTAATGAAAAACTGTTTTTT; CDR3: CASTTVNEKLFF
J: TRBJ2-3; D: TRBD2; size: NA; V: TRBV4-2; DNA: TGTGCCAGCAGCCAAGGAGAAGCTAGCGGGAGTTCAGATACGCAGTATTTT; CDR3: CASSQGEASGSSDTQYF
J: TRBJ1-5; D: NA; size: NA; V: TRBV24-1; DNA: TGTGCCACCAGTGATTTGCCCAGACAGCCCCAGCATTTT; CDR3: CATSDLPRQPQHF
J: TRBJ1-1; D: TRBD1; size: few; V: TRBV4-3; DNA: TGCGCCAGCAGCCAGGGGACAGGGACGCGGGAAGCTTTCTTT; CDR3: CASSQGTGTREAFF
J: TRBJ1-4; D: NA; size: NA; V: TRBV7-6; DNA: TGTGCCAGCAGCCCTAACAGGGCAACTAATGAAAAACTGTTTTTT; CDR3: CASSPNRATNEKLFF
J: TRBJ1-5; D: NA; size: once; V: TRBV4-3; DNA: TGCGCCAGCAGCGAGGGGGTTGGGGGCAATCAGCCCCAGCATTTT; CDR3: CASSEGVGGNQPQHF
J: TRBJ2-2; D: NA; size: NA; V: TRBV27; DNA: TGTGCCAGCAGTTTATCCGCCAGGGCAGCGAACACCGGGGAGCTGTTTTTT; CDR3: CASSLSARAANTGELFF
J: TRBJ2-3; D: NA; size: NA; V: TRBV7-8; DNA: TGTGCCAGCAGCTGGGAAGGGGGAGATACGCAGTATTTT; CDR3: CASSWEGGDTQYF